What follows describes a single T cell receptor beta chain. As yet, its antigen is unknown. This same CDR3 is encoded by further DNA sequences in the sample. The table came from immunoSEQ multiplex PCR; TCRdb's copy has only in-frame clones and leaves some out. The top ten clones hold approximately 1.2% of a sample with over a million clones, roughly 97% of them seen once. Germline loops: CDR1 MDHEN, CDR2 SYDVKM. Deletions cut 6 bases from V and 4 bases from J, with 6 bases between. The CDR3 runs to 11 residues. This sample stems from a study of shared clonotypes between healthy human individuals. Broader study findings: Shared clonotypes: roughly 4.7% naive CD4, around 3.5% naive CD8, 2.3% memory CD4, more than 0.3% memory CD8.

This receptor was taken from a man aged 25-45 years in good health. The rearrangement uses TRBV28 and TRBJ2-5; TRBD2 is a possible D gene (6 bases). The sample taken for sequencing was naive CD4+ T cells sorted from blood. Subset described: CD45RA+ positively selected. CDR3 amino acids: CASRGGETQYF. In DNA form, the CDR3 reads TGTGCCAGCAGGGGGGGAGAGACCCAGTACTTC.